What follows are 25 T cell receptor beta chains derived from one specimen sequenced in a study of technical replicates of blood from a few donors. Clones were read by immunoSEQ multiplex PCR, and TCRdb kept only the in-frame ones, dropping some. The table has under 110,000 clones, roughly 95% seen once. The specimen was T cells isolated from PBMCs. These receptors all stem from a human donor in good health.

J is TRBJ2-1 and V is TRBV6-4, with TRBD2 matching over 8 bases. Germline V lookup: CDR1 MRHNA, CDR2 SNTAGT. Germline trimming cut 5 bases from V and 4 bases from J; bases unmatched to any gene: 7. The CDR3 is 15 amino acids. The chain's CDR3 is CASSPSGRGYNEQFF. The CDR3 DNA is TGTGCCAGCAGTCCCAGCGGGAGAGGGTACAATGAGCAGTTCTTC.

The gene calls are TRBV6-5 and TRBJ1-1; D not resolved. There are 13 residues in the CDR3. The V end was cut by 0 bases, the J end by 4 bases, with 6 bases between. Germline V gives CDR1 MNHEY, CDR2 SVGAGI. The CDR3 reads CASSYSEITEAFF. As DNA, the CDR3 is TGTGCCAGCAGTTACTCTGAGATCACTGAAGCTTTCTTT.

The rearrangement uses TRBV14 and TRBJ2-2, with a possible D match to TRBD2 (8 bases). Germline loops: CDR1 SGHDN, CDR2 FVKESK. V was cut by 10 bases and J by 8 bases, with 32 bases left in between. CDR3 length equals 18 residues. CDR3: CANRQGTPLAVREGELFF. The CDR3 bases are TGTGCCAACAGACAGGGAACCCCACTAGCGGTAAGGGAAGGGGAGCTGTTTTTT.

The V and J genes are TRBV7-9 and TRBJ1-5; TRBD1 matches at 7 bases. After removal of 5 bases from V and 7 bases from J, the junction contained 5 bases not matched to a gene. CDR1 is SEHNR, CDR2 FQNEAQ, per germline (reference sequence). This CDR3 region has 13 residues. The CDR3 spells CASSPTGEQPQHF. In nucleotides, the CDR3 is TGTGCCAGCAGCCCAACAGGGGAACAGCCCCAGCATTTT.

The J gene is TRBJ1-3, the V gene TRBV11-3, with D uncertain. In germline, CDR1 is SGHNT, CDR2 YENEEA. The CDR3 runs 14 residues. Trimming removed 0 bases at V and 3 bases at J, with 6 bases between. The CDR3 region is CASSLDLSGNTIYF. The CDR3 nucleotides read TGTGCCAGCAGCTTAGACCTGAGTGGAAACACCATATATTTT.

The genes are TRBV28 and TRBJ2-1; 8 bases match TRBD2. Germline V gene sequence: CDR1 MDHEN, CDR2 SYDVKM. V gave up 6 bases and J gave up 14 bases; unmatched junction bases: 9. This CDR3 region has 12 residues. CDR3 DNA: TGTGCCAGCAGCACTGGGTGGCGGGAGGAGTTCTTC. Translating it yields CASSTGWREEFF. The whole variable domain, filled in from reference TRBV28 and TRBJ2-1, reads DVKVTQSSRYLVKRTGEKVFLECVQDMDHENMFWYRQDPGLGLRLIYFSYDVKMKEKGDIPEGYSVSREKKERFSLILESASTNQTSMYLCASSTGWREEFFGPGTRLTVL.

Here the CDR3 DNA reads TGTGCCAGCTCAGGGGGTGGAACTGAAGCTTTCTTT. Its translation is CASSGGGTEAFF. The chain links TRBV2 to TRBJ1-1; TRBD1 matches at 7 bases. The CDR3 sequence is 12 residues long. V dropped 8 bases and J dropped 5; count of bases not matched to a gene: 5. Germline CDR1 SNHLY, CDR2 FYNNEI.

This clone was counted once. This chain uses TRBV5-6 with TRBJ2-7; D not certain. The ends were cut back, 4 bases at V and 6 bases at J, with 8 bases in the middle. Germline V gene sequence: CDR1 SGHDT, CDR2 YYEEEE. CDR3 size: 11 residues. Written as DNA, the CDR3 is TGTGCCAGCAGCGATCTAGGCGAGCAGTACTTC. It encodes CASSDLGEQYF.

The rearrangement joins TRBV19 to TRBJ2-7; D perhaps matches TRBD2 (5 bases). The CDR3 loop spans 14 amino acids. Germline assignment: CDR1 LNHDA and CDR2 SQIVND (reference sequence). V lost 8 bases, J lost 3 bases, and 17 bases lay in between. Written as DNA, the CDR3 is TGTGCCAGTGGTTTCGCGGGCACCAGCTACGAGCAGTACTTC. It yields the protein CASGFAGTSYEQYF.

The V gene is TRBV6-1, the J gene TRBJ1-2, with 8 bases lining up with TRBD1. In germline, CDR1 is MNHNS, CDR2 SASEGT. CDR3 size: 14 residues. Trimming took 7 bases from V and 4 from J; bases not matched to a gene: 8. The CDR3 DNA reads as TGTGCCAGCACTCCGGACAGGGATGGCTATGGCTACACCTTC. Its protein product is CASTPDRDGYGYTF.

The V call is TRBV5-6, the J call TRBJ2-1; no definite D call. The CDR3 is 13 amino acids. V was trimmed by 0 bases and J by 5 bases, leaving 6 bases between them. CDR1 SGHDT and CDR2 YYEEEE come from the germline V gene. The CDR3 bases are TGTGCCAGCAGCTTGGCCCTTAACAATGAGCAGTTCTTC. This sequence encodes CASSLALNNEQFF.

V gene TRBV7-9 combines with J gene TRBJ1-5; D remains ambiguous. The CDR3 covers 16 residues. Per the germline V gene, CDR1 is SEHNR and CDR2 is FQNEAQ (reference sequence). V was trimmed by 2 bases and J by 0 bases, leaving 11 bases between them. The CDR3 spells CASSLFRGNSNQPQHF. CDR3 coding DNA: TGTGCCAGCAGCTTATTCCGCGGGAATAGCAATCAGCCCCAGCATTTT.

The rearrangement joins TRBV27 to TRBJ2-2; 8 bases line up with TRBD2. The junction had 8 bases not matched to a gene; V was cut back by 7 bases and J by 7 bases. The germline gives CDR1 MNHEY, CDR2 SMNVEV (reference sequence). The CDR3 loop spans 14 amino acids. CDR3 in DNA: TGTGCCAGCACCGGGAGGGCCTTAGGCGGGGAGCTGTTTTTT. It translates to CASTGRALGGELFF.

The CDR3 DNA reads TGTGCCAGCAGCCAAGCGGAGGGACTAGCGGGGGGGCGTGGGGCCAACGTCCTGACTTTC. This translates into CASSQAEGLAGGRGANVLTF. The chain couples TRBV4-2 to TRBJ2-6, with 16 bases aligning to TRBD2. The CDR3 is made up of 20 amino acids. Per germline, CDR1 LGHNA and CDR2 YNFKEQ. V lost 1 base, J lost 3 bases, and 6 bases stayed unmatched.

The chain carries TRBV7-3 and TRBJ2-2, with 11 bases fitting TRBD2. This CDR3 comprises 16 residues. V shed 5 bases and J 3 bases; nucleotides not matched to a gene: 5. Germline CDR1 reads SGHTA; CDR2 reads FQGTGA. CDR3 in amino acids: CASSRTSGGYTGELFF. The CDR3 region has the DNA TGTGCCAGCAGCCGCACTAGCGGGGGCTACACCGGGGAGCTGTTTTTT.

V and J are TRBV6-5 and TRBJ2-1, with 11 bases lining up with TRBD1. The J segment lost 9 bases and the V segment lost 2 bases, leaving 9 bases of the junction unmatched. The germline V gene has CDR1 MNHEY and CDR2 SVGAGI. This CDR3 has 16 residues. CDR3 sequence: CASSYAAGTGGAEQFF. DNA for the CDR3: TGTGCCAGCAGTTACGCCGCCGGGACAGGGGGGGCTGAGCAGTTCTTC.

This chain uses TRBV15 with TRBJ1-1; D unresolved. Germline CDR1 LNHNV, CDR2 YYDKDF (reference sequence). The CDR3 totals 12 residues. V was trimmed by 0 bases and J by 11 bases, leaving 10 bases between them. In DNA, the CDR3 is TGTGCCACCAGCAGAGATCACGGGTTCGCTTTCTTT. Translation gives CATSRDHGFAFF. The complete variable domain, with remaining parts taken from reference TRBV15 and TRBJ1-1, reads DAMVIQNPRYQVTQFGKPVTLSCSQTLNHNVMYWYQQKSSQAPKLLFHYYDKDFNNEADTPDNFQSRRPNTSFCFLDIRSPGLGDTAMYLCATSRDHGFAFFGQGTRLTVV.

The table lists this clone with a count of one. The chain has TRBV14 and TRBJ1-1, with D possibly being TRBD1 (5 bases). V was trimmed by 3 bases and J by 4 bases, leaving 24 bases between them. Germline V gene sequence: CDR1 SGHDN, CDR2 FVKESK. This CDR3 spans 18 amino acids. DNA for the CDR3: TGTGCCAGCAGCCAGGTCTCTTACAGAATGGGGGGGGGCACTGAAGCTTTCTTT. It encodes CASSQVSYRMGGGTEAFF. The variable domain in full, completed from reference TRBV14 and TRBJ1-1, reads EAGVTQFPSHSVIEKGQTVTLRCDPISGHDNLYWYRRVMGKEIKFLLHFVKESKQDESGMPNNRFLAERTGGTYSTLKVQPAELEDSGVYFCASSQVSYRMGGGTEAFFGQGTRLTVV.

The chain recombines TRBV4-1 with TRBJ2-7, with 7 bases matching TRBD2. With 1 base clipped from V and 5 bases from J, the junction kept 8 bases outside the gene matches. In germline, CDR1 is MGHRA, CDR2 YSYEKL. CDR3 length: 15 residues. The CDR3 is CASSQVAGVLDEQYF. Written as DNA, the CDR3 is TGCGCCAGCAGCCAAGTGGCGGGAGTCTTGGACGAGCAGTACTTC.

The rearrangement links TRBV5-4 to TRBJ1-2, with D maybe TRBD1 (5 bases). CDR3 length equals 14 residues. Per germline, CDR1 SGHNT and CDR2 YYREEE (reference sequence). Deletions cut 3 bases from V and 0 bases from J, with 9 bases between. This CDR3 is CASSWGGPNYGYTF. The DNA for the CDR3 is TGTGCCAGCAGCTGGGGCGGACCTAACTATGGCTACACCTTC.

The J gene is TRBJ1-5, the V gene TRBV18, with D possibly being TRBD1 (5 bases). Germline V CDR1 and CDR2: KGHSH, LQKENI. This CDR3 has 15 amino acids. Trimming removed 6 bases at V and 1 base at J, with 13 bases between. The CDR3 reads CASSPAGPSNQPQHF. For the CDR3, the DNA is TGTGCCAGCTCGCCTGCGGGACCGAGCAATCAGCCCCAGCATTTT.

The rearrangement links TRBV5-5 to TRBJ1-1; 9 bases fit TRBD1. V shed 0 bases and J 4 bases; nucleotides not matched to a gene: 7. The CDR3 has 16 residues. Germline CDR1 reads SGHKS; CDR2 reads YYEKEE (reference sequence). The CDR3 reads CASSLAQGALTTEAFF. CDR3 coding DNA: TGTGCCAGCAGCTTGGCACAGGGGGCGCTTACCACTGAAGCTTTCTTT.

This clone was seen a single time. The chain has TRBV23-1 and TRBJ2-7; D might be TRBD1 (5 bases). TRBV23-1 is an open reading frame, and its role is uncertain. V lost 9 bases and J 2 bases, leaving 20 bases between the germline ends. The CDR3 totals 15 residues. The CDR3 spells CARMNSAGHAYEQYF. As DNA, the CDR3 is TGCGCCAGGATGAATTCGGCAGGGCATGCCTACGAGCAGTACTTC.

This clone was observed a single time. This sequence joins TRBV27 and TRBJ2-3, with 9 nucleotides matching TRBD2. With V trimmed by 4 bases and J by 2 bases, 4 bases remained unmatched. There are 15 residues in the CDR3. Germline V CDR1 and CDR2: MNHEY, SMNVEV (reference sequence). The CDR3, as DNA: TGTGCCAGCAGTTCCCCTAGCGGGGTCACAGATACGCAGTATTTT. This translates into CASSSPSGVTDTQYF.

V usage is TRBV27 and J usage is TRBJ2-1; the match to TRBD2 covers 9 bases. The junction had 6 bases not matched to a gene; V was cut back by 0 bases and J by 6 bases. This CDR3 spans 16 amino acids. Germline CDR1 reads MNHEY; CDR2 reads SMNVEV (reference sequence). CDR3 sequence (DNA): TGTGCCAGCAGTTTATCTCCTAGCGGGATGATCAATGAGCAGTTCTTC. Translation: CASSLSPSGMINEQFF.